Below, 19 T cell receptor beta chains from the same sample are listed, as sequenced in a study of TIL therapy for anti-PD-1-resistant metastatic lung cancer. The immunoSEQ assay was v3. This table comes from immunoSEQ multiplex PCR, and its TCRdb copy is limited to in-frame clones, with some not included. The data contain 6,500 or so clones, under 65% of them singletons. The time point is: pre-treatment sample, taken before nivolumab and TIL therapy. The tumor samples were excised metastases, mostly pleural nodules or supraclavicular lymph nodes. The sequenced sample was tumor tissue, obtained at baseline. The source is a person aged 25 to 85 with non-small cell lung cancer.

This clone was observed a single time. The rearrangement joins TRBV28 to TRBJ2-7; D may be TRBD2 (5 bases). Trimming cost V 5 bases and J 0 bases, with 11 bases left between them. This CDR3 spans 14 amino acids. CDR1 MDHEN and CDR2 SYDVKM come from the germline V gene. As DNA, the CDR3 is TGTGCCAGCAGTCGTGTGGGGAGCTCCTACGAGCAGTACTTC. Residues: CASSRVGSSYEQYF. Supplemented by reference TRBV28 and TRBJ2-7, the full variable domain reads DVKVTQSSRYLVKRTGEKVFLECVQDMDHENMFWYRQDPGLGLRLIYFSYDVKMKEKGDIPEGYSVSREKKERFSLILESASTNQTSMYLCASSRVGSSYEQYFGPGTRLTVT.

This clone was picked up one time. The V gene is TRBV6-6, the J gene TRBJ2-7; tentative D call: TRBD1 (6 bases). CDR1 is MNHNY and CDR2 is SVGAGI in the germline V gene (reference sequence). The CDR3 spans 16 residues. V lost 6 bases and J lost 0, with 18 bases in between. CDR3 nucleotide sequence: TGTGCCAGCAGCACCACCTCGACAGGAGGCTCCTACGAGCAGTACTTC. Translated: CASSTTSTGGSYEQYF.

This clone was observed once. The J gene is TRBJ1-2, the V gene TRBV6-1; 7 bases match TRBD1. V lost 1 base to trimming and J lost 4 bases; unmatched junction nucleotides: 6. Germline lookup yields CDR1 MNHNS and CDR2 SASEGT. The CDR3 runs 15 residues. CDR3 sequence reads: CASSEGGTEVYGYTF. DNA of the CDR3: TGTGCCAGCAGTGAAGGCGGGACAGAAGTCTATGGCTACACCTTC.

The chain links TRBV23-1 to TRBJ2-7; TRBD1 matches at 9 bases. TRBV23-1 is assigned to the ORF class and has an uncertain function. The V and J ends lost 11 bases and 9 bases, in that order; junction bases with no gene match: 14. There are 13 residues in the CDR3. The CDR3 spells CARTGVTLFLQYF. The DNA for the CDR3 is TGCGCCCGGACAGGGGTCACGCTCTTCTTGCAGTACTTC.

A few counts support this clone. V gene TRBV29-1 combines with J gene TRBJ2-3; 7 nucleotides line up with TRBD1. V trimming: 7 bases; J trimming: 4 bases; junction bases outside the gene matches: 5. Germline CDR1 is SQVTM and CDR2 is ANQGSEA. The CDR3 is 12 residues long. The CDR3 is CSARQGSDTQYF. CDR3 DNA: TGCAGCGCTCGACAGGGTTCAGATACGCAGTATTTT.

This clone was found a few times. The chain links TRBV4-2 to TRBJ1-2; D gene uncertain. Trimming shortened V by 0 bases and J by 8 bases, and 13 bases separated the two germline ends. The CDR3 has 14 residues. The V gene's germline CDR1 is LGHNA and CDR2 YNFKEQ. The CDR3 sequence is CASSQEMRDWGYTF. CDR3 DNA: TGTGCCAGCAGCCAAGAGATGAGGGATTGGGGCTACACCTTC.

This chain connects TRBV7-6 to TRBJ2-1, with TRBD1 matching 7 bases. Looked up from germline, CDR1 is SGHVS and CDR2 is FNYEAQ. The CDR3 runs 15 residues. J gave up 4 bases and V 2 bases, and 5 bases lay outside the gene matches. CDR3 nucleotide sequence: TGTGCCAGCAGCTTATCAGGACAGGCTTACAATGAGCAGTTCTTC. Translated, it gives CASSLSGQAYNEQFF. The whole variable domain, filled in from reference TRBV7-6 and TRBJ2-1, reads GAGVSQSPRYKVTKRGQDVALRCDPISGHVSLYWYRQALGQGPEFLTYFNYEAQQDKSGLPNDRFSAERPEGSISTLTIQRTEQRDSAMYRCASSLSGQAYNEQFFGPGTRLTVL.

This clone has a handful of counts. The chain employs TRBV5-1 and TRBJ2-7, with 7 bases identical to TRBD2. Germline trimming cut 6 bases from V and 4 bases from J; bases unmatched to any gene: 4. Germline V gives CDR1 SGHRS, CDR2 YFSETQ. There are 12 residues in the CDR3. The CDR3 region has the DNA TGCGCCAGCATGGGAGGGAGTTACGAGCAGTACTTC. Residues: CASMGGSYEQYF.

The chain uses TRBV15 and TRBJ2-7; D call uncertain. Germline assignment: CDR1 LNHNV and CDR2 YYDKDF (reference sequence). V was trimmed by 0 bases and J by 4 bases, leaving 7 bases between them. The CDR3 runs to 13 residues. This CDR3 is CATSRDPQYEQYF. The DNA for the CDR3 is TGTGCCACCAGCAGAGATCCACAATACGAGCAGTACTTC.

This chain connects TRBV30 to TRBJ1-5; D remains unclear. V was cut by 1 base and J by 1 base, with 8 bases left in between. Germline CDR1 reads GTSNPN; CDR2 reads SVGIG (reference sequence). The length of the CDR3 is 14 residues. CDR3 loop: CAWSGGGSNQPQHF. DNA of the CDR3: TGTGCCTGGAGTGGCGGCGGGAGCAATCAGCCCCAGCATTTT.

This clone appeared a few times. This sequence joins TRBV29-1 and TRBJ2-1; D is perhaps TRBD2 (7 bases). Trimming shortened V by 8 bases and J by 9 bases, and 17 bases separated the two germline ends. Looked up from germline, CDR1 is SQVTM and CDR2 is ANQGSEA. This CDR3 spans 12 amino acids. The CDR3 DNA is TGCAGCCTATGGTGGGAGGGGGTTGAGCAGTTCTTC. Translated: CSLWWEGVEQFF.

This clone occurred once. CDR3 sequence (DNA): TGTGCCAGCAGGGGACTAGCGGGGAGGGCCGGGGAGCTGTTTTTT. Protein product: CASRGLAGRAGELFF. V and J are TRBV2 and TRBJ2-2, with 13 bases lining up with TRBD2. The CDR3 extends over 15 amino acids. J lost 6 bases, V lost 6 bases, and 4 bases had no gene match. Germline values: CDR1 SNHLY, CDR2 FYNNEI.

The chain carries TRBV27 and TRBJ2-5, with 7 bases matching TRBD1. Germline V CDR1 and CDR2: MNHEY, SMNVEV (reference sequence). J was trimmed by 4 bases and V by 5 bases; bases with no gene match: 7. The length of the CDR3 is 14 residues. The CDR3 sequence is CASSPQTGRETQYF. The CDR3 DNA sequence: TGTGCCAGCAGTCCCCAGACAGGGAGAGAGACCCAGTACTTC.

The chain has TRBV5-4 and TRBJ2-2; 10 bases line up with TRBD2. The ends lost 5 bases at V and 4 bases at J; junction bases unmatched: 14. The CDR3 runs 18 residues. Germline V gives CDR1 SGHNT, CDR2 YYREEE (reference sequence). This CDR3 is CASSPGTSALMGTGELFF. In DNA, the CDR3 is TGTGCCAGCAGTCCCGGGACTAGCGCCCTGATGGGCACCGGGGAGCTGTTTTTT.

This clone was picked up one time. The V gene is TRBV6-6, the J gene TRBJ2-5; 8 nucleotides align to TRBD2. The germline V gene has CDR1 MNHNY and CDR2 SVGAGI (reference sequence). Trimming at V came to 2 bases and at J to 5 bases, leaving 4 bases not matched to a gene. The CDR3 has 14 amino acids. DNA for the CDR3: TGTGCCAGCAGTTACCGGGGACTAGTGGAGACCCAGTACTTC. This encodes CASSYRGLVETQYF.

The genes are TRBV9 and TRBJ1-1; possibly TRBD1 for D (5 bases). CDR1 is SGDLS, CDR2 YYNGEE, per germline. V was trimmed by 5 bases and J by 10 bases, leaving 12 bases between them. This CDR3 region has 11 residues. Here the CDR3 reads CASSQGARAFF. For the CDR3, the DNA is TGTGCCAGCAGTCAAGGGGCTCGAGCTTTCTTT.

By share of the sample, this clone is medium-sized (0.01 to 0.1%). The V call is TRBV5-8, the J call TRBJ2-7; 8 bases agree with TRBD1. The CDR3 runs 14 residues. The ends lost 2 bases at V and 3 bases at J; junction bases unmatched: 4. CDR1 is SGHTS and CDR2 is YDEGEE in the germline V gene. CDR3 bases: TGTGCCAGCAGCTTTCGCACAGGGGGCTACGAGCAGTACTTC. Translation: CASSFRTGGYEQYF.

This clone is deemed medium-sized (0.01 to 0.1%). CDR3 DNA: TGTGCCAGCAGCTTAGTTGTCAATGAAAAACTGTTTTTT. Protein product: CASSLVVNEKLFF. The chain uses TRBV7-9 and TRBJ1-4, with unresolved D. CDR1 is SEHNR and CDR2 is FQNEAQ in the germline V gene (reference sequence). The CDR3 contains 13 residues. V shed 1 base and J shed 5 bases, with 5 bases lying between them.

To note about this clone: The sample contains more than one DNA sequence encoding this CDR3. The V and J genes are TRBV2 and TRBJ2-1, with D possibly called TRBD1 or TRBD2 (5 bases each). CDR1 is SNHLY, CDR2 FYNNEI, per germline. V gave up 7 bases and J gave up 2 bases, with 9 bases separating them. CDR3 length: 13 amino acids. The CDR3 DNA sequence: TGTGCCAGCAAGGGACGAACCTACAATGAGCAGTTCTTC. This sequence encodes CASKGRTYNEQFF.